The 2 T cell receptor beta chains in this list originate from one sample, sequenced in a study of blood T cell repertoires in COVID-19. Libraries were prepared by immunoSEQ multiplex PCR; TCRdb keeps only in-frame clonotypes and omits some of them. Of about 480,000 clones in the sample, 70% to 90% were seen once. The specimen was PBMCs or T cells enriched from blood (not recorded which). Receptors were obtained from a woman in her thirties or forties who had recovered from COVID-19.

J is TRBJ1-3 and V is TRBV7-2; D perhaps matches TRBD1 (6 bases). There are 16 residues in the CDR3. The V gene lost 6 bases and the J gene lost 5 bases, with 20 bases spanning the gap. Germline lookup yields CDR1 SGHTA and CDR2 FQGNSA. DNA for the CDR3: TGTGCCAGCAGTTCGTCAGGGGACAACGAAAGAAACACCATATATTTT. It specifies CASSSSGDNERNTIYF. Combining the CDR3 with reference TRBV7-2 and TRBJ1-3 gives the whole variable domain GAGVSQSPSNKVTEKGKDVELRCDPISGHTALYWYRQSLGQGLEFLIYFQGNSAPDKSGLPSDRFSAERTGGSVSTLTIQRTQQEDSAVYLCASSSSGDNERNTIYFGEGSWLTVV.

This chain uses TRBV10-1 with TRBJ2-2; the match to TRBD1 covers 9 bases. This CDR3 contains 14 residues. Trimming at V came to 7 bases and at J to 5 bases, leaving 5 bases not matched to a gene. Germline values: CDR1 WNHNN, CDR2 SYGVQD (reference sequence). This chain's CDR3 is CASTAGQGTGELFF. The DNA for the CDR3 is TGCGCCAGCACCGCGGGACAGGGAACCGGGGAGCTGTTTTTT.